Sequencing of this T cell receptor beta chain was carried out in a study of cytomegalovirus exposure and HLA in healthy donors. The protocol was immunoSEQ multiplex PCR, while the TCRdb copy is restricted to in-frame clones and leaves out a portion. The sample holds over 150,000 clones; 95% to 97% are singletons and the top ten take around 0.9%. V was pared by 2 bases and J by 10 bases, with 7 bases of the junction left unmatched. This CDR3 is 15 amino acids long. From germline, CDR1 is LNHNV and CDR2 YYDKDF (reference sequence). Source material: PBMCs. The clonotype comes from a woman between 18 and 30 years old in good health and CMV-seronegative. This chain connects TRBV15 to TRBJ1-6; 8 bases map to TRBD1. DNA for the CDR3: TGTGCCACCAGCAGATCAGGACAGGGCGGGTCACCCCTCCACTTT. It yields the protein CATSRSGQGGSPLHF.